This is a list of T cell receptor beta chains from one sample in a study of cytomegalovirus exposure and HLA in healthy donors. The repertoire was sequenced with immunoSEQ multiplex PCR; TCRdb's copy has only in-frame clones and lacks some. The table has about 52,000 clones, less than 70% seen once. Input material: PBMCs. Every receptor here comes from a human donor in good health. Both conserved end residues are part of each CDR3.

cdr3_aa	j_call	v_call
CASSSPTGAGETQYF	TRBJ2-5	TRBV7-9
CASISFFGNTIYF	TRBJ1-3	TRBV6-1
CASSATGALYNSPLHF	TRBJ1-6	TRBV5-1
CASSLGQGHTEAFF	TRBJ1-1	TRBV7-3
CASSFGDSLSYNEQFF	TRBJ2-1	TRBV27
CASSDRDRPSTNYGYTF	TRBJ1-2	TRBV9
CASSLDLAGGNTEAFF	TRBJ1-1	TRBV5-1
CASSFGSSYNEQFF	TRBJ2-1	TRBV5-1
CASSFLAPRGTDTQYF	TRBJ2-3	TRBV13
CASSPLAGSSYNEQFF	TRBJ2-1	TRBV7-7
CAWSSWGVNSPLHF	TRBJ1-6	TRBV30
CASRGQLGNNEQFF	TRBJ2-1	TRBV6-6
CASSLMDRPTYGYTF	TRBJ1-2	TRBV7-2
CATSRAAGGTEAFF	TRBJ1-1	TRBV15
CASTGTSGVDEQFF	TRBJ2-1	TRBV2
CASSQYRGENTEAFF	TRBJ1-1	TRBV4-3